This TCR beta chain appears in the sequencing data of a study of T cell responses to AZD1222 COVID-19 vaccine. The repertoire was sequenced with immunoSEQ multiplex PCR; TCRdb's copy has only in-frame clones and lacks some. The sample lists about 140,000 clones; approximately 94% were seen once. This receptor was obtained from an adult in good health. The sample consisted of peripheral blood, taken on day 0 of AZD1222 vaccination.

The CDR3 DNA is TGTGCCAGCTCACCACAGAGCCCGACGGGTGACACCGGGGAGCTGTTTTTT. Translating gives CASSPQSPTGDTGELFF. The V call is TRBV18, the J call TRBJ2-2; D is ambiguous. Germline V gene lookup returns CDR1 KGHSH and CDR2 LQKENI. Trimming removed 1 base from V and 3 bases from J, with 15 bases in between. This CDR3 has 17 residues.